A single T cell receptor beta chain is shown here with its context. Other DNA sequences in this sample translate to the same CDR3. This sample was taken from a study of control samples from healthy donors and cancer patients. Per germline, CDR1 MNHEY and CDR2 SVGEGT. CDR3 length equals 13 residues. The V and J ends lost 6 bases and 7 bases, in that order; junction bases with no gene match: 4. Profiling relied on immunoSEQ multiplex PCR, and the TCRdb table lists in-frame clones only, not all of them. This table holds several thousand clones, about 91% found once. This chain links TRBV6-2 or TRBV6-3 with TRBJ2-7, with TRBD1 matching 12 bases. This receptor was obtained from a man between 60 and 75 years old with colorectal cancer. Source material: PBMCs. The CDR3 sequence is CASSRDRGREQYF. The CDR3, as DNA: TGTGCCAGCAGCCGGGACAGGGGGCGTGAGCAGTACTTC.